Sequencing of this TCR beta chain was carried out in a study of vaccination effects on CD4 cells after COVID-19. At the level of the study: Median timing of post-vaccine samples was 72 days after the second dose. Notes on the study in general: Nearly all vaccine-induced clones in healthy recipients recognized only SARS-CoV-2.

Before sequencing, viral peptide pools were used by the ViraFEST assay to expand antigen-specific CD4+ T cells. It was after more than 8 days of culture that CD4+ T cells were isolated. Every participant took two doses of the BNT162b2 or mRNA-1273 vaccine. Absence of prior SARS-CoV-2 infection characterized the vaccine recipients, who showed negative nucleocapsid antibodies. Half-medium changes using IL-2 medium occurred on days 3 and 7. Only in-frame clones appear in the TCRdb table, and some are missing; sequencing was by immunoSEQ multiplex PCR. The repertoire consists of more than 60,000 clones, with just under 75% occurring once and the leading ten covering 1.5% to 1.8%. As concerns this clone: Its target is unknown.

The ends were cut back, 8 bases at V and 4 bases at J, with 21 bases in the middle. CDR1 and CDR2 (germline): MNHEY, SVGAGI. The CDR3 is 15 residues long. The chain recombines TRBV6-5 with TRBJ2-7, with a possible D match to TRBD1 (6 bases). The sequence derives from a human donor who received a COVID-19 vaccine. The material sequenced was CD4+ T cells from PBMCs cultured with HCoV-229E spike peptides, taken after COVID-19 vaccination. The CDR3 loop is CASQEPGHGKYEQYV. In nucleotides, the CDR3 is TGTGCCAGCCAAGAACCGGGACACGGGAAATACGAGCAGTACGTC.